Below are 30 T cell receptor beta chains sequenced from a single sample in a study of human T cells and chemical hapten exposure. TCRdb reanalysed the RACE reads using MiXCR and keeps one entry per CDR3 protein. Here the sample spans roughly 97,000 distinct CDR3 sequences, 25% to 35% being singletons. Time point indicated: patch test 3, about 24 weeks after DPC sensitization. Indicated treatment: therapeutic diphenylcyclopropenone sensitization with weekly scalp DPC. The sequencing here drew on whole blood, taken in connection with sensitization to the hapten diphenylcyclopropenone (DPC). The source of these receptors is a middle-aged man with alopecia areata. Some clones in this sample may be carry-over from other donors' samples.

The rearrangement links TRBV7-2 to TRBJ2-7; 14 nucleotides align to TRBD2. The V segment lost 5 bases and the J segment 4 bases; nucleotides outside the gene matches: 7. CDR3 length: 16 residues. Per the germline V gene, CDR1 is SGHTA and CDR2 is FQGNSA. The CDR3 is CASSQTSGRACYEQYF. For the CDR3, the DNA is TGTGCCAGCAGCCAGACTAGCGGGAGGGCCTGTTACGAGCAGTACTTC.

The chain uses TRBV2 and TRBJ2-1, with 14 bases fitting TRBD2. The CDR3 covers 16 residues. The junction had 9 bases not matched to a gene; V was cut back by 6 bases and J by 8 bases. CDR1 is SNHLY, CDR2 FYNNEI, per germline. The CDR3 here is CASRHYGTSGSHEQFF. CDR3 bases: TGTGCCAGCAGGCACTATGGGACTAGCGGGAGTCATGAGCAGTTCTTC.

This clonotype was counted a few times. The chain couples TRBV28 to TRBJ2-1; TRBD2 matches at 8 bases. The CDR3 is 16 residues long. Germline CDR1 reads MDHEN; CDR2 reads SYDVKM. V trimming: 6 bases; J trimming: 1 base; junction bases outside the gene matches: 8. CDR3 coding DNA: TGTGCCAGCAGCAGCCCGTTAGCGGGATCCTACAATGAGCAGTTCTTC. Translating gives CASSSPLAGSYNEQFF. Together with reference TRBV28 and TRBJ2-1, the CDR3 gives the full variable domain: DVKVTQSSRYLVKRTGEKVFLECVQDMDHENMFWYRQDPGLGLRLIYFSYDVKMKEKGDIPEGYSVSREKKERFSLILESASTNQTSMYLCASSSPLAGSYNEQFFGPGTRLTVL.

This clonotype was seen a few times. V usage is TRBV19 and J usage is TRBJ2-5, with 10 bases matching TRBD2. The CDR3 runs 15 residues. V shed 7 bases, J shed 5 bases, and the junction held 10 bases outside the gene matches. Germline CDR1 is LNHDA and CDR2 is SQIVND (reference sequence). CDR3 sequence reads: CASTFTSGIGETQYF. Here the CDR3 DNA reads TGTGCCAGTACTTTTACTAGCGGGATTGGTGAGACCCAGTACTTC.

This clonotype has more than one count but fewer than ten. The CDR3 DNA is TGTGCCAGCAGCCGGGACAGCGGGGAGACCCAGTACTTC. This encodes CASSRDSGETQYF. The chain combines TRBV6-4 with TRBJ2-5; D is perhaps TRBD1 (7 bases). Per germline, CDR1 MRHNA and CDR2 SNTAGT. The CDR3 is made up of 13 amino acids. Trimming shortened V by 6 bases and J by 5 bases, and 13 bases separated the two germline ends.

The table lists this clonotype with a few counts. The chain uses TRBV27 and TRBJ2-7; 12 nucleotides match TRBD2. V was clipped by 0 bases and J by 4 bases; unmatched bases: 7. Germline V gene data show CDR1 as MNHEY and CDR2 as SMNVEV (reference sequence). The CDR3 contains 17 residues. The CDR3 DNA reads TGTGCCAGCAGTTTATCGATTAGGACTAGCGGGACGTACGAGCAGTACTTC. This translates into CASSLSIRTSGTYEQYF.

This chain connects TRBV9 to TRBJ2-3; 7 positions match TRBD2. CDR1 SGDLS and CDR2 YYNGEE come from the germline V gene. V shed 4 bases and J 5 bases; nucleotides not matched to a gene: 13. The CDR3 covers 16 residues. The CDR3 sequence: CASSPMRGGPVDTQYF. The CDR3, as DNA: TGTGCCAGCAGCCCCATGCGGGGAGGGCCGGTAGATACGCAGTATTTT.

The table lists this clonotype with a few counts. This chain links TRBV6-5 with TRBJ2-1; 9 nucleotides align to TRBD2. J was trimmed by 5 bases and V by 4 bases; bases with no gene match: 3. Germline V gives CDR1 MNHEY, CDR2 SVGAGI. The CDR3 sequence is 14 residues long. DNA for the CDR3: TGTGCCAGCAGTTCTAGCGGGACCCACAATGAGCAGTTCTTC. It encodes CASSSSGTHNEQFF.

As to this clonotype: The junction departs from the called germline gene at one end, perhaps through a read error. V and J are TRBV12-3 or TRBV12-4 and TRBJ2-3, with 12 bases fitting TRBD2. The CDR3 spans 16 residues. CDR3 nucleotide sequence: TGTGCCAGCAGTTTACTAGCGGGAGGGAGGACAGATACGCGGTATTTT. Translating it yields CASSLLAGGRTDTRYF.

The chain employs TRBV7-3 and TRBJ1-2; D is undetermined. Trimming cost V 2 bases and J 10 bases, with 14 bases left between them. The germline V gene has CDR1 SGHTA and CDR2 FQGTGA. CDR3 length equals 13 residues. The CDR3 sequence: CASSLLAGRSYTF. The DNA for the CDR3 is TGTGCCAGCAGCTTATTGGCAGGACGCTCCTACACCTTC.

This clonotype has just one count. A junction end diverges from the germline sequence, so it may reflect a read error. Written as DNA, the CDR3 is TGCAGTGCTCTGGACAGGGTCAATCAGCCCCAGCGTTTT. It is translated as CSALDRVNQPQRF. V and J are TRBV20-1 and TRBJ1-5; 8 bases agree with TRBD1. CDR1 and CDR2 from the germline V gene are DFQATT and SNEGSKA (reference sequence). There are 13 residues in the CDR3.

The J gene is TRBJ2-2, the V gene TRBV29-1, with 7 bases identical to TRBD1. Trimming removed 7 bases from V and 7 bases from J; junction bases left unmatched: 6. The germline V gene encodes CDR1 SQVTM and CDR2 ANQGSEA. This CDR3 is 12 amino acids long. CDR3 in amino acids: CSAGTVSGELFF. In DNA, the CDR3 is TGCAGCGCGGGGACAGTTAGCGGGGAGCTGTTTTTT.

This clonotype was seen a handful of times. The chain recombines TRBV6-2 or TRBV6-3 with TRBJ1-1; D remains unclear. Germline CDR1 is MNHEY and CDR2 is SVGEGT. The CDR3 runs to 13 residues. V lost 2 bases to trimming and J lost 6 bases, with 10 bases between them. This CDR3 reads CASSYPIVAEAFF. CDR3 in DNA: TGTGCCAGCAGTTACCCGATCGTGGCTGAAGCTTTCTTT.

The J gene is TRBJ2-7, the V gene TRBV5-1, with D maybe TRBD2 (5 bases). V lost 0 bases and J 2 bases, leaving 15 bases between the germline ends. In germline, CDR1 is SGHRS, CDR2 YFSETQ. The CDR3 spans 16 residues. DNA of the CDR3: TGCGCCAGCAGCTTGGGAGCGGACGGCGCCACCTACGAGCAGTACTTC. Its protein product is CASSLGADGATYEQYF.

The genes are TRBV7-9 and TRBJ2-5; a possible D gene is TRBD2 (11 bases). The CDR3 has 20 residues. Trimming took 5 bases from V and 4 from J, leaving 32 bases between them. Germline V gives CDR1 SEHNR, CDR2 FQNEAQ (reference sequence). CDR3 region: CASSRGQGQLLAGVGETQYF. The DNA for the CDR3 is TGTGCCAGCAGCCGGGGACAGGGGCAGCTACTAGCGGGAGTCGGAGAGACCCAGTACTTC.

This chain's CDR3 is CASSLRRKRAFF. CDR3 coding DNA: TGTGCCAGCAGTTTAAGGAGGAAAAGGGCTTTCTTT. This rearrangement joins TRBV28 to TRBJ1-1; no firm D call. This CDR3 is 12 amino acids long. Germline-derived CDR1 and CDR2 are MDHEN and SYDVKM. V was pared by 2 bases and J by 11 bases, with 12 bases between.

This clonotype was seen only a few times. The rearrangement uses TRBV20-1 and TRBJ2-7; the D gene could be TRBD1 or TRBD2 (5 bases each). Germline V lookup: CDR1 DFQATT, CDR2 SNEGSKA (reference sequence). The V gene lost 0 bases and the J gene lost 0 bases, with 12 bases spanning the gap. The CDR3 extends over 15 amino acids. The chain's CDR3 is CSARDPGPSSYEQYF. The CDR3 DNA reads TGCAGTGCTAGAGATCCGGGACCGAGCTCCTACGAGCAGTACTTC.

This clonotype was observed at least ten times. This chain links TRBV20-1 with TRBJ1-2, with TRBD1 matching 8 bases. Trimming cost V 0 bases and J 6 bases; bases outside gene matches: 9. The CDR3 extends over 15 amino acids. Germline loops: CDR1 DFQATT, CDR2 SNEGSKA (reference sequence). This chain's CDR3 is CSARDRDRGIDGYTF. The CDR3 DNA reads TGCAGTGCTAGAGATCGTGACAGGGGTATCGATGGCTACACCTTC.

The CDR3 loop reads CASSLGTGKETQYF. CDR3 DNA sequence: TGTGCCAGCAGCTTGGGGACAGGGAAAGAGACCCAGTACTTC. The chain combines TRBV5-5 with TRBJ2-5, with TRBD1 identical over 8 bases. The V and J ends lost 0 bases and 3 bases, in that order; junction bases with no gene match: 1. This CDR3 region has 14 residues. Per the germline V gene, CDR1 is SGHKS and CDR2 is YYEKEE (reference sequence).

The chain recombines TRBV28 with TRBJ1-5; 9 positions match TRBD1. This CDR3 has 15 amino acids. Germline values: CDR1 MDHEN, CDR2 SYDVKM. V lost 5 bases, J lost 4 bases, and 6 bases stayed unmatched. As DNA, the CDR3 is TGTGCCAGCAGTCCCCGGGACAGGGTGAATCAGCCCCAGCATTTT. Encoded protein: CASSPRDRVNQPQHF.

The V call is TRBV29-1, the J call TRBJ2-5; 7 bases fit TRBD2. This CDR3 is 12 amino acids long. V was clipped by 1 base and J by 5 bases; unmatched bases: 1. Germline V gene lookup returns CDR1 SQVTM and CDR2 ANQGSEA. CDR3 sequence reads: CSVEVGGETQYF. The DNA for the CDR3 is TGCAGCGTTGAAGTGGGGGGGGAGACCCAGTACTTC.

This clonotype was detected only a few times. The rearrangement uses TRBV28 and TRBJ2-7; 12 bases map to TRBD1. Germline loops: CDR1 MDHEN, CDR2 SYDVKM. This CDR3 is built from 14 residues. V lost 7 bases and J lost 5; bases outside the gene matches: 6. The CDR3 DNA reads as TGTGCCAGCACCTCCGGGACAGGGGGCAACGAGCAGTACTTC. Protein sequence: CASTSGTGGNEQYF.

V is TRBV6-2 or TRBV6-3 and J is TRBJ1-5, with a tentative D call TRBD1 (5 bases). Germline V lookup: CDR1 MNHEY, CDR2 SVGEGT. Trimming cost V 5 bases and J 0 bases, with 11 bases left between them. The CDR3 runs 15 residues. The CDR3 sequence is CASSTGSYSNQPQHF. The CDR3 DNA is TGTGCCAGCAGTACAGGCAGCTATAGCAATCAGCCCCAGCATTTT.

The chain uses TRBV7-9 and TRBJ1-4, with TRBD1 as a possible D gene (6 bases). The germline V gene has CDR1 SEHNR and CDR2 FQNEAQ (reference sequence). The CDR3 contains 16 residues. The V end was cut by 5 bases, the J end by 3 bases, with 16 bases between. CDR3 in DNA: TGTGCCAGCAGCGCACGACAGGCGAGAGCTAATGAAAAACTGTTTTTT. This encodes CASSARQARANEKLFF. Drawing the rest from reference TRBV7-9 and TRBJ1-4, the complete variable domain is DTGVSQNPRHKITKRGQNVTFRCDPISEHNRLYWYRQTLGQGPEFLTYFQNEAQLEKSRLLSDRFSAERPKGSFSTLEIQRTEQGDSAMYLCASSARQARANEKLFFGSGTQLSVL.

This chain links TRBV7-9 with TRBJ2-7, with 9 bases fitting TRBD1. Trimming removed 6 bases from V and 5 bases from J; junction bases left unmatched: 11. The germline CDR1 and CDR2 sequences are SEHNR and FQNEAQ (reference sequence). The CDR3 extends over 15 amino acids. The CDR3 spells CASSPTGQGYNEQYF. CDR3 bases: TGTGCCAGCAGTCCCACAGGACAGGGGTACAACGAGCAGTACTTC.

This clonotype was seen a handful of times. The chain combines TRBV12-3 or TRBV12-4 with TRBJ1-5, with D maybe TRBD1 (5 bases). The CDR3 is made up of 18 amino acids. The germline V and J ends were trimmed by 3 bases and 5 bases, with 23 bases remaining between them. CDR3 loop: CASSFGAPGLKQDQPQHF. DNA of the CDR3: TGTGCCAGCAGTTTTGGGGCGCCTGGGCTCAAACAGGATCAGCCCCAGCATTTT.

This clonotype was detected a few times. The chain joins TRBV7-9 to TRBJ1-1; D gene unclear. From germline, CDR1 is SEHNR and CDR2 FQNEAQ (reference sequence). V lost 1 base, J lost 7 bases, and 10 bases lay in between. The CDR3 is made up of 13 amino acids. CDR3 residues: CASSLVGGIEAFF. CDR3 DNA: TGTGCCAGCAGCTTAGTGGGAGGGATTGAAGCTTTCTTT.

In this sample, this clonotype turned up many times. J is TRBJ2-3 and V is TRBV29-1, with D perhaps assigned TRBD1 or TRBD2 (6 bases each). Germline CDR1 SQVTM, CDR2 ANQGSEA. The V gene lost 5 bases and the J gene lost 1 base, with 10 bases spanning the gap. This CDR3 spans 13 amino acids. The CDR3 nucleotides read TGCAGCGTTCACAGGGAGGGCACAGATACGCAGTATTTT. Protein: CSVHREGTDTQYF.

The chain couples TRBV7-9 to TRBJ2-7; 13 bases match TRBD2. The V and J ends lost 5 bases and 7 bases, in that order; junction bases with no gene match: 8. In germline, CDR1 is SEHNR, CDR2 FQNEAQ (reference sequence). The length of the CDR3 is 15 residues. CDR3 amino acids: CASSTTSGRAGEQYF. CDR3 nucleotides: TGTGCCAGCAGCACAACTAGCGGGAGGGCCGGAGAGCAGTACTTC.

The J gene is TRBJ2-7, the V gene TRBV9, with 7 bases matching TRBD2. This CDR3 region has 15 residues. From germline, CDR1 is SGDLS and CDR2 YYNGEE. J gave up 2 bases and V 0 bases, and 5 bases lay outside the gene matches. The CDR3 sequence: CASSVEASGTYEQYF. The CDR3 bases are TGTGCCAGCAGCGTAGAAGCTAGCGGAACCTACGAGCAGTACTTC.